This TCR beta chain appears in the sequencing data of a study of post-analysis software for immune sequencing data. Study-wide points: Compared with controls, patients had more of about 5 TRBV segments, including TRBV5-6, TRBV5-1 and TRBV20-1. Diversity measured as normalized Chao1 was significantly lower in multiple sclerosis patients than in controls.

In this sample, this clonotype turned up a few times. Its antigen is not known. Included in the TCR beta cDNA libraries were unique molecular identifiers. Roughly 470,000 cDNA molecules came from about 1 to 10 million T cells. MiXCR was run by TCRdb on the PCR reads, yielding one entry per CDR3 protein. The sample has roughly 540,000 distinct CDR3 sequences; less than 40% are singletons. This CDR3 region has 17 residues. The trim removed 0 bases at V and 3 bases at J, leaving 5 bases unmatched. Germline-derived CDR1 and CDR2 are LGHNA and YNFKEQ. The source material was blood. The rearrangement joins TRBV4-2 to TRBJ1-4; 9 positions match TRBD1. This receptor was identified in a girl aged 2 to 17 with multiple sclerosis. CDR3 residues: CASSQDWTGVSNEKLFF. CDR3 DNA sequence: TGTGCCAGCAGCCAAGATTGGACAGGGGTTTCTAATGAAAAACTGTTTTTT.